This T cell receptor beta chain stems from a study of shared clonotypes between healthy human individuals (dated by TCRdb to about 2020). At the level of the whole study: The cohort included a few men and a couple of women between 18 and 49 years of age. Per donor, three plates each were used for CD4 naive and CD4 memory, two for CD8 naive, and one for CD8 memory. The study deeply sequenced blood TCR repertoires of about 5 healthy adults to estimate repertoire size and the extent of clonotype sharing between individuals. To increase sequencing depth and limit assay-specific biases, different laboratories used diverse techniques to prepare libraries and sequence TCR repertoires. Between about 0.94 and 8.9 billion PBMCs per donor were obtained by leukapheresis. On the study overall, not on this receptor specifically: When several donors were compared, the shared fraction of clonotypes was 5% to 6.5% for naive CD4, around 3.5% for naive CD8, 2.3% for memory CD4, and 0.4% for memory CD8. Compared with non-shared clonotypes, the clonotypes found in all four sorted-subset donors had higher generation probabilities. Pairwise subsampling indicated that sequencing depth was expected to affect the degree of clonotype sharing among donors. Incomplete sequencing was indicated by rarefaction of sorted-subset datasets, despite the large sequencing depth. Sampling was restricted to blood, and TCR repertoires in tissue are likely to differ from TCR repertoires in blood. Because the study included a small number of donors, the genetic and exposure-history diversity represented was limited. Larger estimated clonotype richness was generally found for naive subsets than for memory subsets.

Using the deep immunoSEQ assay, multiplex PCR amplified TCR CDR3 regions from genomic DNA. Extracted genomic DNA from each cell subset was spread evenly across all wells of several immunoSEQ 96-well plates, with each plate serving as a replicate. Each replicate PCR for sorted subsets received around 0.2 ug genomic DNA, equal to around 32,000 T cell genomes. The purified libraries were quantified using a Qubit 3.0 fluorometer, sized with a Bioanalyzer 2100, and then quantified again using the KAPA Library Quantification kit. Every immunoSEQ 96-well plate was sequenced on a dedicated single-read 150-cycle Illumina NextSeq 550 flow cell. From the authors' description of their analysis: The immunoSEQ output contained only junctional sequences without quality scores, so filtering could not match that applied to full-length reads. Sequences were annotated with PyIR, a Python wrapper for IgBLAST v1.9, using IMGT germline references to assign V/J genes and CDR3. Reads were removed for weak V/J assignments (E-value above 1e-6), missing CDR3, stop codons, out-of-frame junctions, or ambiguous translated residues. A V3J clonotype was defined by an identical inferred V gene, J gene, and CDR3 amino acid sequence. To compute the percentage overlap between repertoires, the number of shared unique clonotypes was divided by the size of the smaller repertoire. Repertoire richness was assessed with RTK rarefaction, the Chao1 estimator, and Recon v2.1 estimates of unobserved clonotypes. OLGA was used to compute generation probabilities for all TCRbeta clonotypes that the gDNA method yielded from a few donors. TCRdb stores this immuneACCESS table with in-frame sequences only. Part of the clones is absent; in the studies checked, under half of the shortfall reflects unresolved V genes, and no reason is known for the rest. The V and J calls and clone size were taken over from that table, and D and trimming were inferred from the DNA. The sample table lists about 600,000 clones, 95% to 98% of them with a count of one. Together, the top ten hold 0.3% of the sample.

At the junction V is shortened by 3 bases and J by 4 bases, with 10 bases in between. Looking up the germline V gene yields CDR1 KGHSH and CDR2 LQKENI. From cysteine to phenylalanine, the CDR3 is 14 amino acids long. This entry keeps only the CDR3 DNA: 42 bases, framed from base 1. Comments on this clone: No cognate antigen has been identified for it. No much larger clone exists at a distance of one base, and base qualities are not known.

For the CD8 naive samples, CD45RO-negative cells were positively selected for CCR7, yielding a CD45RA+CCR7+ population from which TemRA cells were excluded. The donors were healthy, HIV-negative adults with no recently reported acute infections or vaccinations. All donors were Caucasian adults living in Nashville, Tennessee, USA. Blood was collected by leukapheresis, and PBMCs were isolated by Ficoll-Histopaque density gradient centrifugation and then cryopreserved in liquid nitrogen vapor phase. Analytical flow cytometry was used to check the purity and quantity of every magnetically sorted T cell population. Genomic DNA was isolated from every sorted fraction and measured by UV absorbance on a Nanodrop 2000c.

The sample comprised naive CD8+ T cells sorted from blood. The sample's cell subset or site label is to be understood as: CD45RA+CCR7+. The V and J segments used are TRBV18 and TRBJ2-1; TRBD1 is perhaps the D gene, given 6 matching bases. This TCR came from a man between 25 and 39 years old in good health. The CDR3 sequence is CASSPGGKYNEQFF. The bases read TGTGCCAGCTCACCTGGGGGCAAATACAATGAGCAGTTCTTC.